This note documents a single T cell receptor (beta chain) sequence. Authors' methods: How many nucleated cells were present was estimated from reference gene primer amplification. Profiling relied on immunoSEQ multiplex PCR, and the TCRdb table lists in-frame clones only, not all of them. The V and J calls and clone size were taken over from that table, and D and trimming were inferred from the DNA. The sample consists of over 250,000 clones, about 90% of them appearing once. Patients of the Seattle cohort, enrolled during active infection, were followed longitudinally. This sample stems from a study of blood T cell repertoires in COVID-19. V was clipped by 5 bases and J by 14 bases, with 18 bases between them. This CDR3 comprises 13 residues.

This clonotype was sampled from a young adult with COVID-19, enrolled during active disease. This chain uses TRBV12-3 or TRBV12-4 with TRBJ1-4; D call uncertain. Material: peripheral blood. CDR3 protein: CASSDSQLASLFF. DNA for the CDR3: TGTGCCAGCAGTGATAGTCAGCTAGCATCCCTGTTTTTT.